A selection of T cell receptor beta chains follows, all from one sample in a study of T-cell memory formation after mild COVID-19. In TCRdb, the 5' RACE reads were re-called with MiXCR into one record per CDR3 protein. The table records hundreds of thousands of distinct CDR3 sequences, more than 15% of them present only once. Specimen: PBMCs or a T cell subset sorted from them (not recorded which). All receptors derive from an adult woman who had mild COVID-19 (a few samples of this study predate the infection). Cell type and time point are not known. CDR3s include the opening cysteine and the closing phenylalanine or tryptophan. D genes are given only for firm matches. The size entry is marked missing in some rows and otherwise reads once, few, many or a size class.

j_call: TRBJ1-5; clone_size: NA; d_call: TRBD1; v_call: TRBV6-6; cdr3_nt: TGTGCCAGCAGGGGGACAGGGGAGATCGGGCCCCAGCATTTT; cdr3_aa: CASRGTGEIGPQHF
j_call: TRBJ2-7; clone_size: NA; d_call: TRBD2; v_call: TRBV12-3/TRBV12-4; cdr3_nt: TGTGCCAGCAGCCGAGCGGGGGGGGAGAACGAGCAGTACTTC; cdr3_aa: CASSRAGGENEQYF
j_call: TRBJ2-5; clone_size: NA; d_call: NA; v_call: TRBV30; cdr3_nt: TGTGCCTGGAGTACCAGCGGAGAGACCCAGTACTTC; cdr3_aa: CAWSTSGETQYF
j_call: TRBJ2-5; clone_size: NA; d_call: TRBD2; v_call: TRBV6-5; cdr3_nt: TGTGCCAGCTCAAGAGCTAGCGGGAGGCGGGGAGAGAGCCAGTACTTC; cdr3_aa: CASSRASGRRGESQYF
j_call: TRBJ1-1; clone_size: NA; d_call: NA; v_call: TRBV6-1; cdr3_nt: TGTGCCAGCAGTGAATCAGGGGCGGTTGAAGCTTTCTTT; cdr3_aa: CASSESGAVEAFF
j_call: TRBJ2-3; clone_size: once; d_call: NA; v_call: TRBV6-2/TRBV6-3; cdr3_nt: TGTGCCAGCAGGGGCGGACAGACCACAGATACGCAGTATTTT; cdr3_aa: CASRGGQTTDTQYF
j_call: TRBJ2-7; clone_size: few; d_call: TRBD2; v_call: TRBV5-1; cdr3_nt: TGCGCCAGCAGCTTGGAGGTTAGCGGGGGGCTCTACGAGCAGTACTTC; cdr3_aa: CASSLEVSGGLYEQYF
j_call: TRBJ1-5; clone_size: NA; d_call: NA; v_call: TRBV7-2; cdr3_nt: TGTGCCAGCACCGCCGGGGTTTATCAGCCCCAGCATTTT; cdr3_aa: CASTAGVYQPQHF
j_call: TRBJ2-3; clone_size: few; d_call: NA; v_call: TRBV12-3/TRBV12-4; cdr3_nt: TGTGCCAGCAGTGGACCTGGGGGTGGAGGTCACGATACGCAGTATTTT; cdr3_aa: CASSGPGGGGHDTQYF
j_call: TRBJ2-5; clone_size: few; d_call: NA; v_call: TRBV24-1; cdr3_nt: TGTGCCACCAGTGATTTGACGGGACTTAACGAAGAGACCCAGTACTTC; cdr3_aa: CATSDLTGLNEETQYF
j_call: TRBJ1-4; clone_size: few; d_call: TRBD1; v_call: TRBV6-5; cdr3_nt: TGTGCCAGCAGTCGGACAGGGAGGTCAAAACTGTTTTTT; cdr3_aa: CASSRTGRSKLFF
j_call: TRBJ2-7; clone_size: once; d_call: TRBD1; v_call: TRBV20-1; cdr3_nt: TGCAGTGCTAAGCGGGACAGGGCCTACGAGCAGTACTTC; cdr3_aa: CSAKRDRAYEQYF
j_call: TRBJ1-1; clone_size: few; d_call: TRBD1; v_call: TRBV12-3/TRBV12-4; cdr3_nt: TGTGCCAGCAGCCCAGGACAGGGAATACGGACTGAAGCTTTCTTT; cdr3_aa: CASSPGQGIRTEAFF
j_call: TRBJ2-2; clone_size: NA; d_call: NA; v_call: TRBV5-6; cdr3_nt: TGTGCCAGCAGCTTGTATTACGGGGGCGGCACCGGGGAGCTGTTTTTT; cdr3_aa: CASSLYYGGGTGELFF
j_call: TRBJ2-7; clone_size: NA; d_call: TRBD2; v_call: TRBV7-9; cdr3_nt: TGTGCCAGCAGCCCCAGTTCCCTAGCGGGTGCGACCTTTTTGGACGAGCAGTACTTC; cdr3_aa: CASSPSSLAGATFLDEQYF
j_call: TRBJ1-3; clone_size: NA; d_call: NA; v_call: TRBV10-3; cdr3_nt: TGTGCCATCAGTGAAACGGAGGGGAACACCATATATTTT; cdr3_aa: CAISETEGNTIYF
j_call: TRBJ2-5; clone_size: NA; d_call: NA; v_call: TRBV9; cdr3_nt: TGTGCCAGCAGCGTAGGCTCCGACCGAAGGACCCAGTACTTC; cdr3_aa: CASSVGSDRRTQYF
j_call: TRBJ2-3; clone_size: few; d_call: TRBD2; v_call: TRBV10-3; cdr3_nt: TGTGCCATCAGAAGCGGGGGGGCCACAGATACGCAGTATTTT; cdr3_aa: CAIRSGGATDTQYF
j_call: TRBJ2-1; clone_size: few; d_call: NA; v_call: TRBV6-5; cdr3_nt: TGTGCCAGCAGTAGTCTACAGTGGAATGAGCAGTTCTTC; cdr3_aa: CASSSLQWNEQFF
j_call: TRBJ2-1; clone_size: few; d_call: NA; v_call: TRBV20-1; cdr3_nt: TGCAGTGCACCCGGCGGGGGCCCGCACAATGAGCAGTTCTTC; cdr3_aa: CSAPGGGPHNEQFF
j_call: TRBJ1-5; clone_size: NA; d_call: NA; v_call: TRBV5-1; cdr3_nt: TGCGCCAGCAGCGAGGGACGTCCCTCGGGTCCCCAGCATTTT; cdr3_aa: CASSEGRPSGPQHF
j_call: TRBJ2-2; clone_size: NA; d_call: NA; v_call: TRBV4-3; cdr3_nt: TGCGCCAGCAGCCAAGATCCGGGACAGAACACCGGGGAGCTGTTTTTT; cdr3_aa: CASSQDPGQNTGELFF
j_call: TRBJ2-7; clone_size: NA; d_call: NA; v_call: TRBV9; cdr3_nt: TGTGCCAGCAGCTACGGACCATCCTACGAGCAGTACTTC; cdr3_aa: CASSYGPSYEQYF
j_call: TRBJ2-3; clone_size: few; d_call: TRBD2; v_call: TRBV29-1; cdr3_nt: TGCAGTACCGGGACTAACACAGATACGCAGTATTTT; cdr3_aa: CSTGTNTDTQYF
j_call: TRBJ1-1; clone_size: few; d_call: NA; v_call: TRBV3-1; cdr3_nt: TGTGCCAGCAGCCACGGCGGTAGTAACACTGAAGCTTTCTTT; cdr3_aa: CASSHGGSNTEAFF
j_call: TRBJ1-6; clone_size: NA; d_call: TRBD1; v_call: TRBV7-9; cdr3_nt: TGTGCCAGCAGCACTACAGGGGGAGGAGGTAATTCACCCCTCCACTTT; cdr3_aa: CASSTTGGGGNSPLHF
j_call: TRBJ2-7; clone_size: many; d_call: NA; v_call: TRBV5-6; cdr3_nt: TGTGCCAGCGGTAGGAACAGGCGCTACGAGCAGTACTTC; cdr3_aa: CASGRNRRYEQYF
j_call: TRBJ2-1; clone_size: NA; d_call: TRBD2; v_call: TRBV7-2; cdr3_nt: TGTGCCAGCAGCGAACCGGGACTAGTCTTCAATGAGCAGTTCTTC; cdr3_aa: CASSEPGLVFNEQFF
j_call: TRBJ1-2; clone_size: few; d_call: NA; v_call: TRBV12-3/TRBV12-4; cdr3_nt: TGTGCCAGCAGTTTAATGGGGAAGGGCTACACCTTC; cdr3_aa: CASSLMGKGYTF
j_call: TRBJ1-1; clone_size: few; d_call: NA; v_call: TRBV20-1; cdr3_nt: TGCAGTGCACGGATAGGCGGGAATCCTGAAGCTTTCTTT; cdr3_aa: CSARIGGNPEAFF
j_call: TRBJ2-2; clone_size: NA; d_call: NA; v_call: TRBV29-1; cdr3_nt: TGCAGCGGGGGGCAGCTGAACACCGGGGAGCTGTTTTTT; cdr3_aa: CSGGQLNTGELFF
j_call: TRBJ2-7; clone_size: NA; d_call: TRBD1; v_call: TRBV12-3/TRBV12-4; cdr3_nt: TGTGCCAGCAGCTCGGGGACAGGGCGGTTATCGCACGAGCAGTACTTC; cdr3_aa: CASSSGTGRLSHEQYF
j_call: TRBJ2-2; clone_size: NA; d_call: NA; v_call: TRBV7-7; cdr3_nt: TGTGCTAGCAGCCCCTTTTGGGAGGCAGGCGGGGAGCTGTTTTTT; cdr3_aa: CASSPFWEAGGELFF
j_call: TRBJ2-5; clone_size: few; d_call: NA; v_call: TRBV20-1; cdr3_nt: TGCAGTGCCCGACCCTCCGGAGAGACCCCCCAGTACTTC; cdr3_aa: CSARPSGETPQYF